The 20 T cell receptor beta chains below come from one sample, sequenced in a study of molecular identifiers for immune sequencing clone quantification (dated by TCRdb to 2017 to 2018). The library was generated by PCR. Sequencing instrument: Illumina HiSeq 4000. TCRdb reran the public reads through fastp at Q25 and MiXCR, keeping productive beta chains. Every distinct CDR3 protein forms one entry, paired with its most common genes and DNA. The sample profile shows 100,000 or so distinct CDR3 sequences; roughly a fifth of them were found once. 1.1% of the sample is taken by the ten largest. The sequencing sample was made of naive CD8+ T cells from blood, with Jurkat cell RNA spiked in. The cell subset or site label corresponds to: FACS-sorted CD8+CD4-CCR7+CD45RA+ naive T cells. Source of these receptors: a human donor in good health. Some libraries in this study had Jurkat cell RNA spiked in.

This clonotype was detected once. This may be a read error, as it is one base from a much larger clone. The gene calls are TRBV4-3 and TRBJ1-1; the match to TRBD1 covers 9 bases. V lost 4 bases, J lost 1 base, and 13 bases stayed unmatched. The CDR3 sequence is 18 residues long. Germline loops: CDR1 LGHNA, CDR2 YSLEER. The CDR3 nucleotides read TGCGCCAGCAGCCGAGATCAATGGACAGGGGACACGAACACTGAAGCTTTCTTT. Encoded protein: CASSRDQWTGDTNTEAFF.

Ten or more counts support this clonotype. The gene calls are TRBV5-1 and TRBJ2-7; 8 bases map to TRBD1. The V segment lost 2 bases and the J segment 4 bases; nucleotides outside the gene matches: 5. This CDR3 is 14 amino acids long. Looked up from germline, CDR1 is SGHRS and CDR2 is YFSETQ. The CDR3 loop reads CASSFGQGGYEQYF. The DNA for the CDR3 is TGCGCCAGCAGCTTTGGACAGGGCGGTTACGAGCAGTACTTC.

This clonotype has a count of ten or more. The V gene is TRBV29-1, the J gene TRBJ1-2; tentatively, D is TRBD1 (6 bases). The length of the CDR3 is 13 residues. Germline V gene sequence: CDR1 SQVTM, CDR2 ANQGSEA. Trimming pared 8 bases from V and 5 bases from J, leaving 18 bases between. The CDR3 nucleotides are TGCAGCTCTGGGGACGGGACATTGTATGGCTACACCTTC. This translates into CSSGDGTLYGYTF.

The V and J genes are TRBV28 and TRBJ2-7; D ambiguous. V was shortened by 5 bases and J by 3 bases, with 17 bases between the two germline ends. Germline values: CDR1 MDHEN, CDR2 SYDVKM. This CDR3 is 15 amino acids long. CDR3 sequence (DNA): TGTGCCAGCAGTCCGATTCGGGCAGGCTTCTACGAGCAGTACTTC. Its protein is CASSPIRAGFYEQYF.

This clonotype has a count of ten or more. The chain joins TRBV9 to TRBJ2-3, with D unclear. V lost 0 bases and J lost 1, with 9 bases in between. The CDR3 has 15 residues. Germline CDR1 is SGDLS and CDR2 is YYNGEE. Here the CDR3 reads CASSVDGPGTDTQYF. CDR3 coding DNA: TGTGCCAGCAGCGTAGATGGTCCGGGCACAGATACGCAGTATTTT.

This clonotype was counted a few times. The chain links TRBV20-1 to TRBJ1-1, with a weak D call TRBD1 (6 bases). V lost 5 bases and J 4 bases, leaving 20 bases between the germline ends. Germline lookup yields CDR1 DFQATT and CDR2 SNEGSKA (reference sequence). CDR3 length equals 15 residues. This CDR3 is CSAPVIRGLFTEAFF. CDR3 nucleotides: TGCAGTGCTCCAGTAATCCGGGGGCTTTTCACTGAAGCTTTCTTT.

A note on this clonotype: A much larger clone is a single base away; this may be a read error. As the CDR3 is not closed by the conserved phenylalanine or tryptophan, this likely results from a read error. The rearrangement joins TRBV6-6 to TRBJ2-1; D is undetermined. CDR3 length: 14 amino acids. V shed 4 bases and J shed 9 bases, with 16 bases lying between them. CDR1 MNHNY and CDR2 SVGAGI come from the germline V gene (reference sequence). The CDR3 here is CASSSGVQLGEQFS. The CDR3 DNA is TGTGCCAGCAGTTCCGGAGTCCAGTTGGGTGAGCAGTTCTCC.

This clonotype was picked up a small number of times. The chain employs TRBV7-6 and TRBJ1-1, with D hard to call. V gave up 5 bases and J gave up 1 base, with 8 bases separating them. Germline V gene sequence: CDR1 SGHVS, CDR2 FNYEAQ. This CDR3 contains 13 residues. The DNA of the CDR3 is TGTGCCAGCAGCCGGGTTTCGAACACTGAAGCTTTCTTT. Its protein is CASSRVSNTEAFF.

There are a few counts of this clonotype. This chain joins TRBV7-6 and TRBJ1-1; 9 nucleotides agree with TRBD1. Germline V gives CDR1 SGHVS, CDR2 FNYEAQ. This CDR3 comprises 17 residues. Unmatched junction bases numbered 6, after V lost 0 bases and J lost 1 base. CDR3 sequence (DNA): TGTGCCAGCAGCTTAGCTAAGACAGGGGGGCGGAACACTGAAGCTTTCTTT. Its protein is CASSLAKTGGRNTEAFF. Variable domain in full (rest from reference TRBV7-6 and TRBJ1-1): GAGVSQSPRYKVTKRGQDVALRCDPISGHVSLYWYRQALGQGPEFLTYFNYEAQQDKSGLPNDRFSAERPEGSISTLTIQRTEQRDSAMYRCASSLAKTGGRNTEAFFGQGTRLTVV.

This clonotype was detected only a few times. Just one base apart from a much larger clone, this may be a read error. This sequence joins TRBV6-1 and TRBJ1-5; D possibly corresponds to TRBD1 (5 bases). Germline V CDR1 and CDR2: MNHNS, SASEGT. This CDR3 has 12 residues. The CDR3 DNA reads TGTGCCAGCACCGGGGGGGTTCAGCCCCGGCATTTT. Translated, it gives CASTGGVQPRHF.

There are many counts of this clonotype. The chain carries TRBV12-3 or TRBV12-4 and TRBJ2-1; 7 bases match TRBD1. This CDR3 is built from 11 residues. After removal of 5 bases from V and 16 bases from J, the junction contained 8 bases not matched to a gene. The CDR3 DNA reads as TGTGCCAGCAGTCGACAGGGCCCCCTCTTCTTC. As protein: CASSRQGPLFF.

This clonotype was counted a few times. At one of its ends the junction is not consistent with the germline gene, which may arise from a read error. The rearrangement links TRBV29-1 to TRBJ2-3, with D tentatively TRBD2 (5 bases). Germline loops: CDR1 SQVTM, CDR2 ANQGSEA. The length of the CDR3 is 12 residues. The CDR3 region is CSVEASTDTQYF. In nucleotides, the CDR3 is TGCAGCGTTGAAGCTAGCACCGATACGCAGTATTTT.

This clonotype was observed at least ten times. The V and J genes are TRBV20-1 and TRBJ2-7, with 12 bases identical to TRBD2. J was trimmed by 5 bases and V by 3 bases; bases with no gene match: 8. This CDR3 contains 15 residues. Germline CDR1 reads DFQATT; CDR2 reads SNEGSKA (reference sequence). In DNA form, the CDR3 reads TGCAGTGCTAGGACTAGCGGGAGAGTTTCCGACGAGCAGTACTTC. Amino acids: CSARTSGRVSDEQYF.

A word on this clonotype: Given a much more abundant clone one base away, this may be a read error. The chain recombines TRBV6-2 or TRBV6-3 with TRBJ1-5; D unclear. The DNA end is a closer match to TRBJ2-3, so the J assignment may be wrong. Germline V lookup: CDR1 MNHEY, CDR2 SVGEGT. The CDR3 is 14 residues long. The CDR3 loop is CASSYIGSNQPQYF. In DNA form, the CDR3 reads TGTGCCAGCAGTTACATTGGTAGCAATCAGCCCCAGTATTTT.

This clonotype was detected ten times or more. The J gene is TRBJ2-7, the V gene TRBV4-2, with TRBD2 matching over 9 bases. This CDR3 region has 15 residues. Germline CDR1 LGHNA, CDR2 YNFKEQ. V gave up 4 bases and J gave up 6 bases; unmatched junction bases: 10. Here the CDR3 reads CASSLAYSGSFEQYF. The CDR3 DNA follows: TGTGCCAGCAGCCTTGCTTATAGCGGGAGTTTCGAGCAGTACTTC.

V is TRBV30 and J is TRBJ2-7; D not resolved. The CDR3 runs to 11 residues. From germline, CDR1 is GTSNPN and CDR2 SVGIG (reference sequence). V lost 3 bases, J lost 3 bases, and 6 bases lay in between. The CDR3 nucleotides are TGTGCCTGGAGCTCCGGCTACGAGCAGTACTTC. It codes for CAWSSGYEQYF. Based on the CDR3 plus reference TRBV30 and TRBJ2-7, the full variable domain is SQTIHQWPATLVQPVGSPLSLECTVEGTSNPNLYWYRQAAGRGLQLLFYSVGIGQISSEVPQNLSASRPQDRQFILSSKKLLLSDSGFYLCAWSSGYEQYFGPGTRLTVT.

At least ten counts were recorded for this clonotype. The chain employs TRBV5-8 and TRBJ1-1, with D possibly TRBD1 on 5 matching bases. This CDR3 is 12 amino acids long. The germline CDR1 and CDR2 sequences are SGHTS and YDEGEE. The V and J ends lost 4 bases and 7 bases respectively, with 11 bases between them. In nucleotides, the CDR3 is TGTGCCAGCAGCCGGGACCGGATTGAAGCTTTCTTT. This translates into CASSRDRIEAFF. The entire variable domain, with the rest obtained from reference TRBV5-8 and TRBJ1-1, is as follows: EAGVTQSPTHLIKTRGQQATLRCSPISGHTSVYWYQQALGLGLQFLLWYDEGEERNRGNFPPRFSGRQFPNYSSELNVNALELEDSALYLCASSRDRIEAFFGQGTRLTVV.

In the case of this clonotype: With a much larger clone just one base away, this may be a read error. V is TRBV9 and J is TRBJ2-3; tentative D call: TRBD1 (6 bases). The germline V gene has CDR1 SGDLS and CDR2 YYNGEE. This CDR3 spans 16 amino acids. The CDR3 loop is CASSVARQESTDTRYF. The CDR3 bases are TGTGCCAGCAGCGTAGCCAGACAGGAAAGCACAGATACGCGGTATTTT.

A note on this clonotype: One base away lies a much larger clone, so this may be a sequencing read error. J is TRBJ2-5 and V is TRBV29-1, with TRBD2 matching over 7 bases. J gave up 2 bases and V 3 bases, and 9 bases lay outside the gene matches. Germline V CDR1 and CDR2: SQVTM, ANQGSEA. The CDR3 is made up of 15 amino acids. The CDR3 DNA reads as TGCAGCGTTGATGCCCTCTGGGGGGGACAAGAGACCCAGTACTTC. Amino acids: CSVDALWGGQETQYF.

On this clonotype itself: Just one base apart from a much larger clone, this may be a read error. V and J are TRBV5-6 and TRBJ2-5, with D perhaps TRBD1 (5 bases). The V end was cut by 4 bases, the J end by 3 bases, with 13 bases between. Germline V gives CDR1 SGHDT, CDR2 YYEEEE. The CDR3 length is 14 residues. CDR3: CASSETIGEETQYF. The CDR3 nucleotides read TGTGCCAGCAGCGAGACCATAGGGGAAGAGACCCAGTACTTC.